Presented here are 3 T cell receptor beta chains from one specimen sequenced in a study of CD8+ T cells in alopecia areata. After isolation, RNA underwent reverse transcription to generate cDNA as the sequencing template. Generated by immunoSEQ multiplex PCR, the TCRdb table keeps only in-frame clones and is missing some. The sample has 100,000 to 150,000 clones, roughly 66% seen once. Specimen: CD4+ T cells sorted from blood. The receptors were gathered from a human donor in good health.

This clone has a single count. An end of the junction differs from the germline gene, which may be a read error. This sequence joins TRBV7-2 and TRBJ2-1, with TRBD2 identical over 7 bases. The V gene's germline CDR1 is SGHTA and CDR2 FQGNSA. The CDR3 has 13 amino acids. The CDR3 is CASSLAPTSVKIF. The DNA for the CDR3 is TGTGCCAGCAGCTTAGCGCCTACTAGCGTCAAAATCTTC. The full variable domain, in which reference TRBV7-2 and TRBJ2-1 provide the parts outside the CDR3, is GAGVSQSPSNKVTEKGKDVELRCDPISGHTALYWYRQSLGQGLEFLIYFQGNSAPDKSGLPSDRFSAERTGGSVSTLTIQRTQQEDSAVYLCASSLAPTSVKIFGPGTRLTVL.

This chain uses TRBV15 with TRBJ1-6; D call uncertain. CDR1 and CDR2 (germline): LNHNV, YYDKDF (reference sequence). Trimming left V 5 bases short and J 5 bases short, with 4 bases between. The CDR3 has 12 residues. The CDR3 is CATSQDNSPLHF. The CDR3 DNA is TGTGCCACCAGCCAGGATAATTCACCCCTCCACTTT.

The chain is built from TRBV9 and TRBJ1-6; perhaps TRBD1 as D (5 bases). The germline V gene has CDR1 SGDLS and CDR2 YYNGEE. This CDR3 comprises 16 residues. V shed 5 bases and J shed 7 bases, with 19 bases lying between them. In nucleotides, the CDR3 is TGTGCCAGCAGTGCCCAGGGCCCTTCTACCAATTCACCCCTCCACTTT. Protein: CASSAQGPSTNSPLHF.